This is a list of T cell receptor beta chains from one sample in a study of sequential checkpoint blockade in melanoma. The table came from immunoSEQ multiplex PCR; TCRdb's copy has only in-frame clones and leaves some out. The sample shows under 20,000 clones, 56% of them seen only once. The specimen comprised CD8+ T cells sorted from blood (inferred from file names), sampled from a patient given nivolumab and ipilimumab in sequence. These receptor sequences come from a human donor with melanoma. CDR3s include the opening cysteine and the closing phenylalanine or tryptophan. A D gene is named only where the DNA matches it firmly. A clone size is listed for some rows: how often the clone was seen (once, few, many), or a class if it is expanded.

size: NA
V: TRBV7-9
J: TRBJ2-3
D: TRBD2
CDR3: CASSSTLAGNTDTQYF
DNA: TGTGCCAGCAGCTCCACCCTAGCGGGCAACACAGATACGCAGTATTTT

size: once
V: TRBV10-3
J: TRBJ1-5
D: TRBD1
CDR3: CATPAGQGTSNQPQHF
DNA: TGTGCCACCCCGGCGGGACAGGGGACGAGCAATCAGCCCCAGCATTTT

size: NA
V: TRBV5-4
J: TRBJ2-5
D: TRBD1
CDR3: CASSLEQGETQYF
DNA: TGTGCCAGCAGCTTGGAACAGGGGGAGACCCAGTACTTC

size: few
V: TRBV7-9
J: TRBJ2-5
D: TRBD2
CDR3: CASSLYRTSAWYQETQYF
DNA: TGTGCCAGCAGCTTATACCGGACTAGCGCTTGGTACCAAGAGACCCAGTACTTC

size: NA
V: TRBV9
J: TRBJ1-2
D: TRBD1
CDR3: CASSLGTGDYTF
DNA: TGTGCCAGCAGCCTTGGGACAGGGGACTACACCTTC

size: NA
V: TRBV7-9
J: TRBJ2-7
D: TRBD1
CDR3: CASSLVTGAHPYEQYF
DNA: TGTGCCAGCAGCTTAGTAACAGGGGCGCATCCCTACGAGCAGTACTTC

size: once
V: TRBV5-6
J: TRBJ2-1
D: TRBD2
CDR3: CASSFGLAVSNEQFF
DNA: TGTGCCAGCAGCTTCGGACTAGCGGTTAGCAATGAGCAGTTCTTC

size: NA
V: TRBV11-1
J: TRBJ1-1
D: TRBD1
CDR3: CASSLTGGRLNTEAFF
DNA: TGTGCCAGCAGCTTAACAGGGGGTCGGTTAAACACTGAAGCTTTCTTT

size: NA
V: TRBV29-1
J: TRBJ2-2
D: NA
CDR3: CSVEYGNTGELFF
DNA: TGCAGCGTTGAATACGGGAACACCGGGGAGCTGTTTTTT

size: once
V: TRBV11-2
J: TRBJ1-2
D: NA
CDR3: CASSTRGGGYTF
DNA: TGTGCCAGCAGCACCAGGGGTGGAGGCTACACCTTC

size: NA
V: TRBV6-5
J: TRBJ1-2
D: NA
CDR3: CASSYSTQGPGDFYTF
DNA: TGTGCCAGCAGTTACTCGACTCAGGGTCCCGGAGACTTCTACACCTTC

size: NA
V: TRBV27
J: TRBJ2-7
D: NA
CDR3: CASSPTSAGERYF
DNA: TGTGCCAGCAGTCCAACTAGCGCAGGGGAGCGGTACTTC

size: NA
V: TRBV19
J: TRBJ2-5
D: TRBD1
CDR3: CASSDLLPGQGLGETQYF
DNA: TGTGCCAGTAGTGATCTCCTCCCGGGACAGGGTTTGGGAGAGACCCAGTACTTC